This TCR beta chain emerged from a study of radiotherapy plus CTLA-4 blockade in lung cancer. Notes on the study in general: Alongside interferon-beta, early blood T cell clone dynamics were reportedly the best predictor of response. Tumor-derived TCR clones expanded in blood after radiotherapy plus ipilimumab.

As for this clone: Its antigen is unknown.

Trimming cost V 4 bases and J 4 bases; bases outside gene matches: 7. From germline, CDR1 is SGHNT and CDR2 YYREEE (reference sequence). The CDR3 has 15 amino acids. The method was immunoSEQ multiplex PCR; TCRdb's version includes in-frame clones alone and lacks a portion of them. This sample yields 25,000 to 35,000 clones, of which approximately 80% are seen a single time; 20% to 25% belongs to the top ten. This receptor was identified in a human donor with non-small cell lung cancer that progressed on radiotherapy plus ipilimumab. The sample here was peripheral blood, taken from a patient treated with radiotherapy plus ipilimumab. This chain joins TRBV5-4 and TRBJ1-5, with 8 bases aligning to TRBD1. DNA for the CDR3: TGTGCCAGCAGCATAGGACAGGGTACTAATCAGCCCCAGCATTTT. Translating it yields CASSIGQGTNQPQHF.